The 14 T cell receptor beta chains presented below share a single source sample, sequenced in a study of Ad26.COV2.S vaccination and SARS-CoV-2 variants. This sample's treatment: some 19 received Ad26.COV2.S at low or high dose, single or two shots; a few received placebo; per-sample allocation not given. Repertoires come from day 63 after the first vaccine or placebo injection. The repertoire was sequenced with immunoSEQ multiplex PCR; TCRdb's copy has only in-frame clones and lacks some. The sample contains 300,000 to 350,000 clones, 75% to 90% of which appear only once. Sequenced material: peripheral blood, taken in a trial of Ad26.COV2.S vaccine versus placebo. The receptors here all came from a person aged 18-60 years who received the Ad26.COV2.S COVID-19 vaccine or a placebo.

This clone showed up just a few times. Germline is not matched at one junction end, which may reflect a read error. J is TRBJ1-5 and V is TRBV19; D is undetermined. The CDR3 runs 16 residues. Germline CDR1 is LNHDA and CDR2 is SQIVND (reference sequence). The CDR3, as DNA: TGTGGCAGTGTTGGCCTTAGGTCCTTCCAGGAGGAGCCCCAGCATTTT. Translation gives CGSVGLRSFQEEPQHF.

The chain carries TRBV6-2 or TRBV6-3 and TRBJ1-2; the D gene is possibly TRBD1 (5 bases). V lost 6 bases to trimming and J lost 4 bases, with 15 bases between them. Germline assignment: CDR1 MNHEY and CDR2 SVGEGT. The length of the CDR3 is 14 residues. The CDR3 sequence is CASSSPGAFYGYTF. The CDR3, as DNA: TGTGCCAGCAGCTCCCCCGGGGCTTTCTATGGCTACACCTTC.

V gene TRBV3-1 (or the pseudogene TRBV3-2) combines with J gene TRBJ2-2; the D gene is possibly TRBD2 (5 bases). This CDR3 contains 12 residues. CDR1 and CDR2 from the germline V gene are LGHDT and YNNKEL (reference sequence). Between the trimmed V and J ends, which lost 8 bases and 5 bases, there was a span of 9 bases. The DNA for the CDR3 is TGTGCCAGCGGAAGCGGTACCGGGGAGCTGTTTTTT. Translating it yields CASGSGTGELFF.

The chain combines TRBV15 with TRBJ2-1; 12 nucleotides line up with TRBD2. This CDR3 region has 17 residues. The germline V gene has CDR1 LNHNV and CDR2 YYDKDF (reference sequence). V gave up 0 bases and J gave up 3 bases; unmatched junction bases: 3. CDR3 nucleotide sequence: TGTGCCACCAGCAGAGATGCTAGCGGGAGGGACTACAATGAGCAGTTCTTC. This encodes CATSRDASGRDYNEQFF. Full variable domain (rest looked up from reference TRBV15 and TRBJ2-1): DAMVIQNPRYQVTQFGKPVTLSCSQTLNHNVMYWYQQKSSQAPKLLFHYYDKDFNNEADTPDNFQSRRPNTSFCFLDIRSPGLGDTAMYLCATSRDASGRDYNEQFFGPGTRLTVL.

Points on this clone: This CDR3 is also generated by other DNA sequences in the sample. J is TRBJ1-1 and V is TRBV5-1; the D is unclear. The CDR3 runs 14 residues. Germline-derived CDR1 and CDR2 are SGHRS and YFSETQ. The ends were cut back, 4 bases at V and 1 base at J, with 11 bases in the middle. CDR3 in DNA: TGCGCCAGCAGCCTAGGAAGTTCGAACACTGAAGCTTTCTTT. Protein sequence: CASSLGSSNTEAFF. Full variable domain (missing parts from reference TRBV5-1 and TRBJ1-1): KAGVTQTPRYLIKTRGQQVTLSCSPISGHRSVSWYQQTPGQGLQFLFEYFSETQRNKGNFPGRFSGRQFSNSRSEMNVSTLELGDSALYLCASSLGSSNTEAFFGQGTRLTVV.

A single count supports this clone. This chain connects TRBV11-1 to TRBJ2-1; 7 nucleotides line up with TRBD2. Germline values: CDR1 SGHAT, CDR2 FQDESV (reference sequence). The CDR3 totals 15 residues. V was clipped by 5 bases and J by 3 bases; unmatched bases: 7. The CDR3 loop is CASSISGIVYNEQFF. CDR3 DNA: TGTGCCAGCAGCATCAGCGGGATAGTCTACAATGAGCAGTTCTTC.

In its sample, this clone was seen once. The V and J genes are TRBV12-3 or TRBV12-4 and TRBJ2-3; the D is unclear. V dropped 7 bases and J dropped 1 base, with 9 bases sitting between them. There are 13 residues in the CDR3. The CDR3 nucleotides are TGTGCCAGCAAGGGCCGCGGCACAGATACGCAGTATTTT. It specifies CASKGRGTDTQYF.

CDR3 coding DNA: TGCGCCAGCAGCTCCCGGGAGGGCTACGAGCAGTACTTC. Its protein is CASSSREGYEQYF. The rearrangement links TRBV5-1 to TRBJ2-7; 8 nucleotides line up with TRBD2. The CDR3 runs 13 residues. Germline CDR1 reads SGHRS; CDR2 reads YFSETQ. The J segment lost 3 bases and the V segment lost 3 bases, leaving 2 bases of the junction unmatched.

V usage is TRBV6-5 and J usage is TRBJ1-2; 7 positions match TRBD1. V dropped 4 bases and J dropped 4; count of bases not matched to a gene: 9. CDR1 is MNHEY, CDR2 SVGAGI, per germline. The CDR3 is 15 amino acids. DNA for the CDR3: TGTGCCAGCAGTTCCATGACAGGGCCTAGCTATGGCTACACCTTC. Translating gives CASSSMTGPSYGYTF.

The chain links TRBV13 to TRBJ1-1; D gene uncertain. In germline, CDR1 is PRHDT, CDR2 FYEKMQ (reference sequence). Trimming pared 5 bases from V and 1 base from J, leaving 11 bases between. This CDR3 is built from 14 residues. The chain's CDR3 is CASSPPPSNTEAFF. CDR3 DNA: TGTGCCAGCAGCCCTCCCCCTTCGAACACTGAAGCTTTCTTT.

The chain couples TRBV20-1 to TRBJ1-6; no definite D call. V was trimmed by 3 bases and J by 9 bases, leaving 15 bases between them. Germline V gene lookup returns CDR1 DFQATT and CDR2 SNEGSKA (reference sequence). The CDR3 has 14 residues. This CDR3 is CSASPTRTGSPLHF. CDR3 DNA: TGCAGTGCTAGTCCCACTCGTACCGGTTCACCCCTCCACTTT.

The chain carries TRBV7-2 and TRBJ1-3; 7 bases are shared with TRBD1. Trimming cost V 2 bases and J 7 bases; bases outside gene matches: 14. There are 17 residues in the CDR3. Germline loops: CDR1 SGHTA, CDR2 FQGNSA. In DNA, the CDR3 is TGTGCCAGCAGCTTAACCATGACAGGGTTTGTTTGGAACACCATATATTTT. It specifies CASSLTMTGFVWNTIYF.

V gene TRBV7-9 combines with J gene TRBJ1-1; D perhaps matches TRBD1 (5 bases). The germline V gene has CDR1 SEHNR and CDR2 FQNEAQ (reference sequence). The CDR3 has 15 amino acids. Between the trimmed V and J ends, which lost 5 bases and 5 bases, there was a span of 18 bases. The CDR3 DNA follows: TGTGCCAGCAGCAGACGGGACGGGAGGGATACTGAAGCTTTCTTT. Amino acid sequence: CASSRRDGRDTEAFF.

V usage is TRBV13 and J usage is TRBJ2-4; 10 positions agree with TRBD2. The length of the CDR3 is 19 residues. The ends lost 5 bases at V and 1 base at J; junction bases unmatched: 14. Germline V lookup: CDR1 PRHDT, CDR2 FYEKMQ (reference sequence). The CDR3 DNA is TGTGCCAGCAGCGGAGGACTAGCGGAACCCCCCGCGGCCAAAAACATTCAGTACTTC. Encoded protein: CASSGGLAEPPAAKNIQYF.